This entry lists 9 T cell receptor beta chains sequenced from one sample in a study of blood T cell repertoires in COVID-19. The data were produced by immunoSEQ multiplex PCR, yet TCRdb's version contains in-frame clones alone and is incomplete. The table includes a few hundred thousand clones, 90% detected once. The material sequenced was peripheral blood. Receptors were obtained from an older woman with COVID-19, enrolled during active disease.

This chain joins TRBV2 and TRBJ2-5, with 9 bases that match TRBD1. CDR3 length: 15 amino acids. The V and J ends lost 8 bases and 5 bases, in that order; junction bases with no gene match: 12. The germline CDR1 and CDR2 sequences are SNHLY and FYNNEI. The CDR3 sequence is CASALNRGPAETQYF. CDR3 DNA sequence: TGTGCCAGCGCGTTGAACAGGGGGCCGGCCGAGACCCAGTACTTC.

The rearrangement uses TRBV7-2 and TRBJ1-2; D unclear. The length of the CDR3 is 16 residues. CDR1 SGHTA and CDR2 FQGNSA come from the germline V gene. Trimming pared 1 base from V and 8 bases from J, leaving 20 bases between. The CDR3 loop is CASSLGARTVPSGYTF. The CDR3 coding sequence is TGTGCCAGCAGCTTAGGCGCTAGAACCGTCCCTTCAGGCTACACCTTC.

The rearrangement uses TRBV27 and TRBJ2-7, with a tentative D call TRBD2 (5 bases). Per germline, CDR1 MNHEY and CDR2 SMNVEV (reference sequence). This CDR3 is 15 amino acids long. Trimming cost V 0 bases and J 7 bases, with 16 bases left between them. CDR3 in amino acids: CASSLSGVPSVEQYF. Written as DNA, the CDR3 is TGTGCCAGCAGTTTATCCGGGGTTCCTTCGGTAGAGCAGTACTTC.

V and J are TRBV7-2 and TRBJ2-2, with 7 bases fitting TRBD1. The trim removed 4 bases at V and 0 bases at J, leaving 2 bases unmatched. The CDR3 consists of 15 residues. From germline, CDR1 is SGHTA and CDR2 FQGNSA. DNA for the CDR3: TGTGCCAGCAGCTGGGGGACAGCGAACACCGGGGAGCTGTTTTTT. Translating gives CASSWGTANTGELFF.

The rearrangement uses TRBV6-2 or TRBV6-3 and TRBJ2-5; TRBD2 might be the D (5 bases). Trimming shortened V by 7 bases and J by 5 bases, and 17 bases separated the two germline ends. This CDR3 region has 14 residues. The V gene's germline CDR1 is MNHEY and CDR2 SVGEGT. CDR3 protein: CASTPGYRGETQYF. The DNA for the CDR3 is TGTGCCAGCACCCCTGGATACCGAGGGGAGACCCAGTACTTC.

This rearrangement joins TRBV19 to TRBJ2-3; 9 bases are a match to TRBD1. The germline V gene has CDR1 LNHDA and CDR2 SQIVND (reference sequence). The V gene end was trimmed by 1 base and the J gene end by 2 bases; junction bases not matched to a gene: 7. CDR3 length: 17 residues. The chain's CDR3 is CASSIAPGTGPTDTQYF. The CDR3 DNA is TGTGCCAGTAGTATAGCTCCTGGGACAGGGCCCACAGATACGCAGTATTTT.

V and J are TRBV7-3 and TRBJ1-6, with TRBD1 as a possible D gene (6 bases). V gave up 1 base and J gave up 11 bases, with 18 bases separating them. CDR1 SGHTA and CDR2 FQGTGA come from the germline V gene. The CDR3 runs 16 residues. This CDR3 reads CASSLRGAGAGAPLHF. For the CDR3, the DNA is TGTGCCAGCAGCTTAAGAGGGGCAGGGGCCGGGGCACCCCTCCACTTT.

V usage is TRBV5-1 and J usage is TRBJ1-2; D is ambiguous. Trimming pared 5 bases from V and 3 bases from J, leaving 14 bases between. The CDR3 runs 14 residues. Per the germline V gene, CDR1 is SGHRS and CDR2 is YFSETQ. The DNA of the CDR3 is TGCGCCAGCAGTCCGGGCGGGTATGACTATGGCTACACCTTC. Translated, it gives CASSPGGYDYGYTF. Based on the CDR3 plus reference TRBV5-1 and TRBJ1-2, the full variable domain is KAGVTQTPRYLIKTRGQQVTLSCSPISGHRSVSWYQQTPGQGLQFLFEYFSETQRNKGNFPGRFSGRQFSNSRSEMNVSTLELGDSALYLCASSPGGYDYGYTFGSGTRLTVV.

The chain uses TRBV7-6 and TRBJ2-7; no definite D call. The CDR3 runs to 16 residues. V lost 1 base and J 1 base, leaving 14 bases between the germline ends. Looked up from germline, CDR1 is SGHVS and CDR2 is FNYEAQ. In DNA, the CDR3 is TGTGCCAGCAGCTTAGACCTGCGCCGGTTATCCTACGAGCAGTACTTC. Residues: CASSLDLRRLSYEQYF. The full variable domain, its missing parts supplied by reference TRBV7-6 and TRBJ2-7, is GAGVSQSPRYKVTKRGQDVALRCDPISGHVSLYWYRQALGQGPEFLTYFNYEAQQDKSGLPNDRFSAERPEGSISTLTIQRTEQRDSAMYRCASSLDLRRLSYEQYFGPGTRLTVT.